These T cell receptor beta chains were read from a single sample in a study of blood T cell repertoires in COVID-19. The repertoire was sequenced with immunoSEQ multiplex PCR; TCRdb's copy has only in-frame clones and lacks some. Here the sample spans under 90,000 clones, around nine tenths being singletons. The sequenced sample was peripheral blood. Receptors were obtained from a man in his forties with COVID-19, enrolled during active disease. CDR3s include the opening cysteine and the closing phenylalanine or tryptophan. The order of the fields is D gene, V gene, clone size, J gene, CDR3 protein, CDR3 DNA. The D gene is left open where the match is weak. Clone size is given for some rows only: seen once, a few or many times, or a class if the clone is expanded.

d_call: -
v_call: TRBV28
clone_size: -
j_call: TRBJ1-5
cdr3_aa: CASSQGLEPQHF
cdr3_nt: TGTGCCAGCAGTCAGGGTCTCGAGCCCCAGCATTTT

d_call: -
v_call: TRBV6-1
clone_size: -
j_call: TRBJ1-1
cdr3_aa: CASRKTARGNTEAFF
cdr3_nt: TGTGCCAGCAGAAAGACCGCCCGGGGGAACACTGAAGCTTTCTTT

d_call: -
v_call: TRBV6-4
clone_size: -
j_call: TRBJ2-1
cdr3_aa: CASSASQGSTTLQFF
cdr3_nt: TGTGCCAGCAGTGCTTCCCAGGGGTCCACGACCCTGCAGTTCTTC

d_call: TRBD1
v_call: TRBV9
clone_size: -
j_call: TRBJ1-3
cdr3_aa: CASSPQGGWTGNTIYF
cdr3_nt: TGTGCCAGCAGCCCCCAGGGGGGATGGACTGGAAACACCATATATTTT

d_call: TRBD1
v_call: TRBV7-6
clone_size: once
j_call: TRBJ1-2
cdr3_aa: CASSPQGGYGYTF
cdr3_nt: TGTGCCAGCAGCCCCCAGGGGGGCTATGGCTACACCTTC

d_call: TRBD2
v_call: TRBV7-6
clone_size: -
j_call: TRBJ2-6
cdr3_aa: CASSKGLAKSGANVLTF
cdr3_nt: TGTGCCAGCAGCAAGGGACTAGCGAAGTCTGGGGCCAACGTCCTGACTTTC

d_call: -
v_call: TRBV5-5
clone_size: -
j_call: TRBJ1-6
cdr3_aa: CASSPGWGGPNSPLHF
cdr3_nt: TGTGCCAGCAGCCCCGGGTGGGGGGGCCCTAATTCACCCCTCCACTTT

d_call: -
v_call: TRBV27
clone_size: -
j_call: TRBJ1-2
cdr3_aa: CASSNTANYGYTF
cdr3_nt: TGTGCCAGCAGTAATACAGCCAACTATGGCTACACCTTC

d_call: TRBD2
v_call: TRBV5-8
clone_size: -
j_call: TRBJ2-7
cdr3_aa: CASSLGTSGGYEQYF
cdr3_nt: TGTGCCAGCAGCTTGGGAACTAGCGGGGGCTACGAGCAGTACTTC

d_call: -
v_call: TRBV28
clone_size: once
j_call: TRBJ1-4
cdr3_aa: CASSGVGLFF
cdr3_nt: TGTGCCAGCTCAGGGGTGGGACTGTTTTTT